The clone carrying this T cell receptor beta chain was counted many times. Its antigen is unidentified. This sample is part of a study of T-cell memory formation after mild COVID-19. Study overall: TCR clusters showed largely donor specificity. Study-level points and caveats: CD4+ contracting clones were mainly CM and EM; CD8+ ones, EMRA. Memory cells collected pre-infection included some clones that later responded, suggesting cross-reactive memory joined.

Per germline, CDR1 SGHTA and CDR2 FQGNSA. The CDR3 covers 13 residues. The V and J ends lost 1 base and 3 bases respectively, with 6 bases between them. 5'RACE with constant-segment primers yielded barcoded, UMI-tagged TCR alpha and TCR beta cDNA libraries. TCRdb reanalysed the 5' RACE reads using MiXCR and keeps one entry per CDR3 protein. The data contain 350,000 to 550,000 distinct CDR3 sequences, approximately 19% of them seen just once; the ten biggest clones take up roughly 21%. The sequence came from a man aged 18 to 29 who had mild COVID-19 (a few samples of this study predate the infection). Cell type and time point are not known. The chain uses TRBV7-2 and TRBJ1-1; the D gene is possibly TRBD1 (6 bases). The sequenced sample was PBMCs or a T cell subset sorted from them (not recorded which). The CDR3 nucleotides are TGTGCCAGCAGCTTAGAGGGGGACACTGAAGCTTTCTTT. Its translation is CASSLEGDTEAFF.